A single sample gave rise to the 3 T cell receptor beta chains below, sequenced in a study of PD-L1 blockade in urothelial cancer. Time point specified: pretreatment peripheral blood. The repertoire was sequenced with immunoSEQ multiplex PCR; TCRdb's copy has only in-frame clones and lacks some. The sample holds roughly 130,000 clones, roughly 83% seen once. Sequenced here: PBMCs, sampled around atezolizumab (anti-PD-L1) treatment. Source of these receptors: a man aged 45 to 65 with urothelial cancer.

This clone has only one observation. The V gene is TRBV5-1, the J gene TRBJ1-2, with 9 bases matching TRBD1. The CDR3 has 15 residues. The germline CDR1 and CDR2 sequences are SGHRS and YFSETQ. V shed 4 bases, J shed 4 bases, and the junction held 8 bases outside the gene matches. The CDR3 loop reads CASSPPGQGGYGYTF. The CDR3 DNA follows: TGCGCCAGCAGCCCACCGGGACAGGGAGGCTATGGCTACACCTTC.

This chain connects TRBV29-1 to TRBJ2-7; 13 bases map to TRBD2. Losses at the gene ends were 4 bases for V and 7 bases for J; bases not matched to a gene: 4. In germline, CDR1 is SQVTM, CDR2 ANQGSEA. CDR3 length: 13 residues. The DNA for the CDR3 is TGCAGCGTTGTACGGGGACTAGCGGGGGAGCAGTACTTC. This encodes CSVVRGLAGEQYF.

The chain uses TRBV30 and TRBJ1-5; D perhaps matches TRBD1 (6 bases). Germline V lookup: CDR1 GTSNPN, CDR2 SVGIG (reference sequence). This CDR3 comprises 14 residues. Trimming left V 1 base short and J 11 bases short, with 18 bases between. CDR3 loop: CAWSERAGPGAQHF. The DNA of the CDR3 is TGTGCCTGGAGTGAAAGGGCAGGGCCAGGGGCCCAGCATTTT.